This T cell receptor beta chain was found in a study of human T cells and chemical hapten exposure. Study information: Enrolled patients were predominantly female and had alopecia areata, totalis or universalis.

The CDR3 extends over 13 amino acids. The germline gives CDR1 DFQATT, CDR2 SNEGSKA (reference sequence). V lost 4 bases and J 7 bases, leaving 16 bases between the germline ends. Time point defined: patch test 2, 6 weeks after DPC sensitization. Treatment: therapeutic diphenylcyclopropenone sensitization with weekly scalp DPC. The study drew its donors from alopecia patients who were 18 to 70 years old and suitable for DPC. Using its own MiXCR run on the RACE reads, TCRdb lists one record per CDR3 protein. There are roughly 150,000 distinct CDR3 sequences in the sample; 12% occur only once, and around 1.4% lies in the top ten.

This specimen consisted of whole blood, obtained in connection with sensitization to the hapten diphenylcyclopropenone (DPC). This sequence was found in a woman in her fifties or sixties with alopecia areata. Some clones in this sample may be carry-over from other donors' samples. The chain is built from TRBV20-1 and TRBJ1-1; possibly TRBD1 for D (6 bases). The CDR3 reads CSANYRVEVEAFF. In nucleotides, the CDR3 is TGCAGTGCTAACTACAGGGTGGAGGTTGAAGCTTTCTTT.